A single sample is the source of the 24 T cell receptor beta chains below, sequenced in a study of PD-1 blockade in classical Hodgkin lymphoma. Method: immunoSEQ multiplex PCR; TCRdb's copy keeps in-frame clones and lacks some. The sample holds more than 15,000 clones, around four fifths seen once. Time point: cycle 4 day 1 (C4D1), after less than 7 weeks of nivolumab. Each of the patients experienced relapse following autologous stem cell transplantation, and their brentuximab vedotin exposure differed. Specimen: peripheral blood mononuclear cells (PBMCs), collected before the fourth cycle of nivolumab. These receptor sequences come from a human donor with classical Hodgkin lymphoma.

This chain joins TRBV5-1 and TRBJ1-1; TRBD1 matches at 7 bases. The CDR3 contains 14 residues. Germline V lookup: CDR1 SGHRS, CDR2 YFSETQ. V was clipped by 7 bases and J by 1 base; unmatched bases: 7. The CDR3 protein is CASQGQLPNTEAFF. As DNA, the CDR3 is TGCGCCAGCCAGGGACAGCTACCGAACACTGAAGCTTTCTTT.

The J gene is TRBJ2-7, the V gene TRBV7-8, with 11 bases aligning to TRBD2. CDR1 SGHVS and CDR2 FQNEAQ come from the germline V gene. V dropped 3 bases and J dropped 3; count of bases not matched to a gene: 4. The CDR3 has 15 residues. The CDR3 loop is CASSFVAGGSYEQYF. Here the CDR3 DNA reads TGTGCCAGCAGCTTCGTAGCGGGGGGGAGCTACGAGCAGTACTTC.

This chain uses TRBV10-3 with TRBJ1-2; TRBD1 matches at 7 bases. The CDR3 runs to 15 residues. The junction had 9 bases not matched to a gene; V was cut back by 0 bases and J by 8 bases. Germline lookup yields CDR1 ENHRY and CDR2 SYGVKD. CDR3 region: CAISESRVTGYGYTF. DNA for the CDR3: TGTGCCATCAGTGAGTCTAGAGTGACAGGGTACGGCTACACCTTC.

The chain has TRBV5-1 and TRBJ2-3; TRBD2 agrees at 12 bases. The CDR3 is 18 residues long. CDR1 SGHRS and CDR2 YFSETQ come from the germline V gene. Trimming cost V 0 bases and J 1 base; bases outside gene matches: 6. DNA for the CDR3: TGCGCCAGCAGCTTGGCCCCGCGGACTAGCGGGGGCACAGATACGCAGTATTTT. Protein: CASSLAPRTSGGTDTQYF.

The V gene is TRBV7-6, the J gene TRBJ2-1; 9 nucleotides line up with TRBD1. This CDR3 is 14 amino acids long. Germline values: CDR1 SGHVS, CDR2 FNYEAQ. The V and J ends lost 2 bases and 5 bases, in that order; junction bases with no gene match: 1. CDR3 sequence (DNA): TGTGCCAGCAGCTTACGGACAGGGGACAATGAGCAGTTCTTC. Protein product: CASSLRTGDNEQFF. The full variable domain, in which reference TRBV7-6 and TRBJ2-1 provide the parts outside the CDR3, is GAGVSQSPRYKVTKRGQDVALRCDPISGHVSLYWYRQALGQGPEFLTYFNYEAQQDKSGLPNDRFSAERPEGSISTLTIQRTEQRDSAMYRCASSLRTGDNEQFFGPGTRLTVL.

The rearrangement uses TRBV19 and TRBJ1-2; D possibly corresponds to TRBD1 (6 bases). Germline V CDR1 and CDR2: LNHDA, SQIVND (reference sequence). V lost 5 bases, J lost 5 bases, and 12 bases lay in between. CDR3 length: 13 amino acids. For the CDR3, the DNA is TGTGCCAGTAGTGGGGGCATCCAGTATGGCTACACCTTC. Residues: CASSGGIQYGYTF.

This clone has more than one count but fewer than ten. V is TRBV7-9 and J is TRBJ1-6; D unclear. The germline V gene encodes CDR1 SEHNR and CDR2 FQNEAQ (reference sequence). The CDR3 is 14 amino acids. V was cut by 1 base and J by 3 bases, with 4 bases left in between. CDR3 loop: CASSLDSYNSPLHF. DNA of the CDR3: TGTGCCAGCAGCTTAGACAGCTATAATTCACCCCTCCACTTT.

The chain links TRBV11-2 to TRBJ2-3, with 9 bases matching TRBD1. CDR1 and CDR2 from the germline V gene are SGHAT and FQNNGV. The CDR3 contains 15 residues. Trimming cost V 4 bases and J 4 bases; bases outside gene matches: 6. CDR3 in amino acids: CASSSPRQGADTQYF. As DNA, the CDR3 is TGTGCCAGCAGCTCCCCCAGACAGGGGGCAGATACGCAGTATTTT.

The chain is built from TRBV7-8 and TRBJ2-3, with D maybe TRBD1 (5 bases). Germline V gene lookup returns CDR1 SGHVS and CDR2 FQNEAQ. This CDR3 contains 13 residues. V lost 1 base and J 4 bases, leaving 6 bases between the germline ends. CDR3 in amino acids: CASSLGQSDTQYF. CDR3 DNA sequence: TGTGCCAGCAGCTTAGGACAGTCAGATACGCAGTATTTT.

The chain carries TRBV6-6 and TRBJ2-2, with D possibly being TRBD2 (6 bases). V shed 6 bases and J shed 6 bases, with 17 bases lying between them. The CDR3 is 15 amino acids. Germline CDR1 reads MNHNY; CDR2 reads SVGAGI (reference sequence). CDR3 DNA: TGTGCCAGCAGCCCCGAGGGAGGTCGGCCCGGGGAGCTGTTTTTT. Its protein is CASSPEGGRPGELFF.

This chain links TRBV6-6 with TRBJ1-1; D possibly corresponds to TRBD1 (5 bases). Germline CDR1 MNHNY, CDR2 SVGAGI (reference sequence). V was pared by 6 bases and J by 7 bases, with 18 bases between. The CDR3 is 14 amino acids. Written as DNA, the CDR3 is TGTGCCAGCAGGGGCGGGTGGGGGGAAATTGAAGCTTTCTTT. Translation: CASRGGWGEIEAFF.

J is TRBJ1-1 and V is TRBV21-1; the table assigns TRBD1, which was not confirmed against the DNA. TRBV21-1 is listed as a pseudogene. CDR3 size: 15 residues. In DNA, the CDR3 is TGTGCCAGCAGCATTATCCCAGGGGTGAACACTGAAGCTTTCTTT. Its translation is CASSIIPGVNTEAFF.

This clone has just a few counts. The chain combines TRBV7-9 with TRBJ2-3, with D hard to call. V dropped 5 bases and J dropped 8 bases, with 14 bases sitting between them. The CDR3 totals 13 residues. Germline assignment: CDR1 SEHNR and CDR2 FQNEAQ (reference sequence). The CDR3 region is CASSTSSRTTQYF. The CDR3 nucleotides read TGTGCCAGCAGCACCAGCTCTAGGACTACGCAGTATTTT. The full variable domain, rest sourced from reference TRBV7-9 and TRBJ2-3, is DTGVSQNPRHKITKRGQNVTFRCDPISEHNRLYWYRQTLGQGPEFLTYFQNEAQLEKSRLLSDRFSAERPKGSFSTLEIQRTEQGDSAMYLCASSTSSRTTQYFGPGTRLTVL.

The J gene is TRBJ1-2, the V gene TRBV19; 9 nucleotides match TRBD1. Germline-derived CDR1 and CDR2 are LNHDA and SQIVND (reference sequence). J gave up 5 bases and V 3 bases, and 10 bases lay outside the gene matches. The CDR3 runs to 16 residues. The CDR3 loop is CASSIRTGDVWYGYTF. As DNA, the CDR3 is TGTGCCAGTAGTATCCGGACAGGGGACGTATGGTATGGCTACACCTTC.

The V call is TRBV6-6, the J call TRBJ1-2; 7 nucleotides match TRBD1. Germline CDR1 MNHNY, CDR2 SVGAGI (reference sequence). The CDR3 sequence is 14 residues long. J gave up 5 bases and V 5 bases, and 8 bases lay outside the gene matches. CDR3 nucleotides: TGTGCCAGCAGTCCTCAGGGGGGAAGTTATGGCTACACCTTC. Amino acids: CASSPQGGSYGYTF.

The chain combines TRBV2 with TRBJ2-3, with TRBD2 identical over 10 bases. V dropped 3 bases and J dropped 7; count of bases not matched to a gene: 4. The germline V gene encodes CDR1 SNHLY and CDR2 FYNNEI. The CDR3 length is 14 residues. As DNA, the CDR3 is TGTGCCAGCAGTGATCCTAGCGGGGGTTATACGCAGTATTTT. Translating gives CASSDPSGGYTQYF.

The chain joins TRBV4-3 to TRBJ2-6; weak D call: TRBD1 (6 bases). The germline V and J ends were trimmed by 0 bases and 4 bases, with 10 bases remaining between them. Looked up from germline, CDR1 is LGHNA and CDR2 is YSLEER. This CDR3 comprises 16 residues. CDR3: CASSQDPGAGANVLTF. CDR3 bases: TGCGCCAGCAGCCAAGACCCAGGGGCCGGGGCCAACGTCCTGACTTTC.

V and J are TRBV19 and TRBJ1-2; possibly TRBD1 for D (6 bases). CDR1 LNHDA and CDR2 SQIVND come from the germline V gene (reference sequence). With 4 bases removed from V and 3 bases from J, the gap between germline ends came to 12 bases. CDR3 length: 14 residues. In DNA, the CDR3 is TGTGCCAGTAGTAATACAGGGTTCGACTATGGCTACACCTTC. It encodes CASSNTGFDYGYTF.

CDR3 nucleotide sequence: TGTGCCAGCAGCCCCCGGCTAGGGGGGGCTTACACTGAAGCTTTCTTT. Translating it yields CASSPRLGGAYTEAFF. The rearrangement uses TRBV9 and TRBJ1-1, with D maybe TRBD1 (6 bases). Germline assignment: CDR1 SGDLS and CDR2 YYNGEE. Trimming shortened V by 4 bases and J by 3 bases, and 19 bases separated the two germline ends. This CDR3 contains 16 residues. The entire variable domain, with the rest obtained from reference TRBV9 and TRBJ1-1, is as follows: DSGVTQTPKHLITATGQRVTLRCSPRSGDLSVYWYQQSLDQGLQFLIQYYNGEERAKGNILERFSAQQFPDLHSELNLSSLELGDSALYFCASSPRLGGAYTEAFFGQGTRLTVV.

The chain employs TRBV2 and TRBJ2-5; TRBD1 aligns across 10 bases. J was trimmed by 7 bases and V by 3 bases; bases with no gene match: 11. CDR1 and CDR2 from the germline V gene are SNHLY and FYNNEI. This CDR3 region has 16 residues. The CDR3 DNA sequence: TGTGCCAGCAGTGACCCTAGGACAGGGGGGTCAGGGACCCAGTACTTC. Amino acids: CASSDPRTGGSGTQYF.

The V gene is TRBV4-1, the J gene TRBJ2-2, with D tentatively TRBD1 (7 bases). The CDR3 has 16 amino acids. Trimming removed 4 bases at V and 5 bases at J, with 17 bases between. Germline CDR1 is MGHRA and CDR2 is YSYEKL. The CDR3 region has the DNA TGCGCCAGCAGCCGACCTGACAGGGAGGTGACCGGGGAGCTGTTTTTT. As protein: CASSRPDREVTGELFF.

The rearrangement joins TRBV5-1 to TRBJ2-1; 9 nucleotides line up with TRBD1. CDR1 and CDR2 from the germline V gene are SGHRS and YFSETQ. The trim removed 5 bases at V and 6 bases at J, leaving 21 bases unmatched. The CDR3 length is 19 residues. The CDR3 DNA follows: TGCGCCAGCAGTCCCCTTTGGACAGGGGATCCCCGGGGAGTCAATGAGCAGTTCTTC. Translation: CASSPLWTGDPRGVNEQFF.

The chain combines TRBV7-2 with TRBJ1-2; a weak D match, TRBD1 (5 bases). The CDR3 covers 14 residues. Germline CDR1 reads SGHTA; CDR2 reads FQGNSA. Trimming took off 4 bases at V and 4 bases at J, with 13 bases between the two ends. For the CDR3, the DNA is TGTGCCAGCAGCTACCAGGGTGTGTCCTATGGCTACACCTTC. This translates into CASSYQGVSYGYTF. The entire variable domain, with the rest obtained from reference TRBV7-2 and TRBJ1-2, is as follows: GAGVSQSPSNKVTEKGKDVELRCDPISGHTALYWYRQSLGQGLEFLIYFQGNSAPDKSGLPSDRFSAERTGGSVSTLTIQRTQQEDSAVYLCASSYQGVSYGYTFGSGTRLTVV.

This clone was observed a single time. This chain joins TRBV7-2 and TRBJ2-3; 7 positions agree with TRBD2. The CDR3 is 18 residues long. CDR1 is SGHTA, CDR2 FQGNSA, per germline. V lost 0 bases, J lost 8 bases, and 17 bases stayed unmatched. The CDR3 here is CASSLAGRVGGKLGTQYF. The CDR3 DNA reads TGTGCCAGCAGCTTAGCGGGGAGGGTAGGAGGAAAATTGGGTACGCAGTATTTT.